The 21 T cell receptor beta chains below were found in one sample sequenced in a study of graft-versus-host responses after intestinal transplantation. Profiled with immunoSEQ multiplex PCR; TCRdb holds only in-frame clones, not every one. The sample lists just over 40,000 clones; 85% to 95% were seen once. No antigen has been assigned to these receptors. The material sequenced was unstimulated CD8+ T cells sorted from spleen or lymph node cells, taken before transplant. These receptors originate from a human donor who was the organ donor for an intestinal transplant.

The chain joins TRBV7-8 to TRBJ2-1; 12 nucleotides match TRBD2. V lost 3 bases to trimming and J lost 9 bases; unmatched junction nucleotides: 9. The V gene's germline CDR1 is SGHVS and CDR2 FQNEAQ. CDR3 size: 16 residues. Here the CDR3 DNA reads TGTGCCAGCAGCTTTTCGCCTAGCGGGGGGGCTGGTGAGCAGTTCTTC. Its protein product is CASSFSPSGGAGEQFF.

As regards this clone: The junction differs from germline at one of its ends, possibly a read error. The chain uses TRBV30 and TRBJ1-4, with 8 bases identical to TRBD1. CDR3 length equals 14 residues. Germline V gene lookup returns CDR1 GTSNPN and CDR2 SVGIG (reference sequence). The CDR3 protein is CAWTGGASIEKLPF. DNA of the CDR3: TGTGCCTGGACAGGGGGCGCGAGTATAGAAAAACTGCCTTTT.

The V gene is TRBV11-2, the J gene TRBJ1-2, with D unclear. Germline V lookup: CDR1 SGHAT, CDR2 FQNNGV. Deletions cut 5 bases from V and 2 bases from J, with 15 bases between. This CDR3 has 15 residues. CDR3 region: CASSPPRPGNYGYTF. CDR3 DNA: TGTGCCAGCAGCCCGCCCAGGCCGGGAAACTATGGCTACACCTTC.

The gene calls are TRBV10-2 and TRBJ1-6; TRBD1 might be the D (6 bases). The length of the CDR3 is 16 residues. Germline-derived CDR1 and CDR2 are WSHSY and SAAADI. V dropped 3 bases and J dropped 7 bases, with 16 bases sitting between them. CDR3 coding DNA: TGCGCCAGCAGTGAAACAGGGATGGTGAGAAATTCACCCCTCCACTTT. This gives the protein CASSETGMVRNSPLHF.

J is TRBJ2-3 and V is TRBV29-1; no clear D. CDR3 length: 16 residues. V lost 4 bases and J 0 bases, leaving 17 bases between the germline ends. From germline, CDR1 is SQVTM and CDR2 ANQGSEA. In DNA form, the CDR3 reads TGCAGCGTTGGATCGGCAGGATCTACTAGCACAGATACGCAGTATTTT. Amino acid sequence: CSVGSAGSTSTDTQYF.

V is TRBV6-5 and J is TRBJ2-2; possible D gene TRBD1, 6 bases. Trimming pared 5 bases from V and 10 bases from J, leaving 14 bases between. The CDR3 totals 13 residues. Germline V gene data show CDR1 as MNHEY and CDR2 as SVGAGI. The CDR3 loop reads CASSEVGHTELFF. The CDR3 DNA reads as TGTGCCAGCAGTGAAGTGGGACATACGGAGCTGTTTTTT.

The V gene is TRBV9, the J gene TRBJ1-1, with D perhaps TRBD1 (5 bases). Trimming removed 3 bases from V and 1 base from J, with 10 bases in between. Germline CDR1 and CDR2: SGDLS and YYNGEE. The length of the CDR3 is 14 residues. This CDR3 is CASSAGTGNTEAFF. For the CDR3, the DNA is TGTGCCAGCAGCGCCGGGACGGGGAACACTGAAGCTTTCTTT.

V is TRBV6-5 and J is TRBJ2-7, with D maybe TRBD2 (5 bases). There are 15 residues in the CDR3. Germline V gives CDR1 MNHEY, CDR2 SVGAGI. V was clipped by 2 bases and J by 0 bases, with 11 bases between them. The CDR3 is CASSYLGESSYEQYF. CDR3 DNA: TGTGCCAGCAGTTACCTCGGGGAAAGCTCCTACGAGCAGTACTTC.

As DNA, the CDR3 is TGCGCCAGCAGCCAAGGGACAGGCGAGCAGTACTTC. Amino acids: CASSQGTGEQYF. The gene calls are TRBV4-1 and TRBJ2-7; TRBD1 agrees at 7 bases. The germline V gene encodes CDR1 MGHRA and CDR2 YSYEKL. V was clipped by 1 base and J by 6 bases; unmatched bases: 0. The CDR3 extends over 12 amino acids.

J is TRBJ2-7 and V is TRBV6-1; no reliable D call. CDR1 MNHNS and CDR2 SASEGT come from the germline V gene. Trimming removed 3 bases at V and 4 bases at J, with 13 bases between. The CDR3 covers 14 residues. CDR3 protein: CASSEWEGFYEQYF. In DNA, the CDR3 is TGTGCCAGCAGTGAGTGGGAAGGGTTTTACGAGCAGTACTTC.

This chain connects TRBV6-6 to TRBJ2-7; D ambiguous. From germline, CDR1 is MNHNY and CDR2 SVGAGI (reference sequence). This CDR3 contains 13 residues. The V end was cut by 0 bases, the J end by 1 base, with 4 bases between. The CDR3 region is CASSYSTSYEQYF. CDR3 nucleotides: TGTGCCAGCAGTTACTCGACTTCCTACGAGCAGTACTTC.

The chain joins TRBV11-2 to TRBJ2-5; 7 bases are shared with TRBD2. J gave up 3 bases and V 5 bases, and 12 bases lay outside the gene matches. The V gene's germline CDR1 is SGHAT and CDR2 FQNNGV. CDR3 length: 16 residues. This CDR3 reads CASSPGPGGSEETQYF. The CDR3 coding sequence is TGTGCCAGCAGCCCAGGTCCCGGGGGGTCCGAAGAGACCCAGTACTTC.

The chain links TRBV7-2 to TRBJ2-7, with TRBD2 as a possible D gene (5 bases). V gave up 4 bases and J gave up 6 bases, with 22 bases separating them. The CDR3 consists of 16 residues. CDR1 and CDR2 (germline): SGHTA, FQGNSA. CDR3 sequence: CASSSTPVTASGEQYF. Here the CDR3 DNA reads TGTGCCAGCAGCTCCACCCCCGTGACGGCCAGCGGCGAGCAGTACTTC.

This clone was seen only once. This chain uses TRBV19 with TRBJ1-2; D is ambiguous. Trimming shortened V by 3 bases and J by 8 bases, and 13 bases separated the two germline ends. Germline V lookup: CDR1 LNHDA, CDR2 SQIVND (reference sequence). The CDR3 consists of 13 residues. For the CDR3, the DNA is TGTGCCAGTAGTATCATTGGAGAGGAAGGCTACACCTTC. Translated: CASSIIGEEGYTF.

The chain has TRBV4-3 and TRBJ1-4; D unclear. CDR1 is LGHNA, CDR2 YSLEER, per germline. The CDR3 runs 15 residues. V lost 2 bases to trimming and J lost 4 bases, with 11 bases between them. The CDR3 loop reads CASSQSRPNNEKLFF. CDR3 DNA: TGCGCCAGCAGCCAATCCCGACCCAATAATGAAAAACTGTTTTTT.

V usage is TRBV7-2 and J usage is TRBJ2-2; the D is unclear. Trimming left V 1 base short and J 2 bases short, with 5 bases between. This CDR3 comprises 14 residues. In germline, CDR1 is SGHTA, CDR2 FQGNSA. In nucleotides, the CDR3 is TGTGCCAGCAGCTTAGTGCTAAACACCGGGGAGCTGTTTTTT. Translated: CASSLVLNTGELFF.

The V call is TRBV9, the J call TRBJ2-1; TRBD2 is a possible D gene (6 bases). Trimming took off 3 bases at V and 2 bases at J, with 6 bases between the two ends. In germline, CDR1 is SGDLS, CDR2 YYNGEE. The CDR3 is made up of 13 amino acids. For the CDR3, the DNA is TGTGCCAGCAGCGGGGGGGCCTACAATGAGCAGTTCTTC. Translation: CASSGGAYNEQFF.

CDR3 nucleotide sequence: TGTGCCAGCAGCGAGACTAGCGGGGCTATATACGAGCAGTACTTC. Protein sequence: CASSETSGAIYEQYF. The V call is TRBV9, the J call TRBJ2-7; 11 bases agree with TRBD2. After removal of 3 bases from V and 4 bases from J, the junction contained 6 bases not matched to a gene. Germline-derived CDR1 and CDR2 are SGDLS and YYNGEE. The CDR3 contains 15 residues.

The V and J genes are TRBV7-2 and TRBJ2-7; 9 positions agree with TRBD2. CDR3 length equals 17 residues. CDR1 SGHTA and CDR2 FQGNSA come from the germline V gene. Trimming removed 1 base from V and 4 bases from J; junction bases left unmatched: 11. The CDR3 region has the DNA TGTGCCAGCAGCTTAGTGTTGGTAGCGGGGGCTGTTTACGAGCAGTACTTC. Translation gives CASSLVLVAGAVYEQYF.

The genes are TRBV5-1 and TRBJ2-3; D tentatively reads TRBD1 or TRBD2 (6 bases each). Germline assignment: CDR1 SGHRS and CDR2 YFSETQ. CDR3 length: 16 amino acids. V lost 4 bases and J lost 2, with 17 bases in between. This chain's CDR3 is CASSEGGLLLTDTQYF. Written as DNA, the CDR3 is TGCGCCAGCAGCGAAGGGGGGCTTCTACTCACAGATACGCAGTATTTT.

The chain combines TRBV9 with TRBJ2-1; 12 bases agree with TRBD2. J lost 5 bases, V lost 4 bases, and 7 bases had no gene match. CDR1 is SGDLS and CDR2 is YYNGEE in the germline V gene. This CDR3 has 16 residues. The CDR3 protein is CASSIGLAGTNNEQFF. DNA of the CDR3: TGTGCCAGCAGCATAGGACTAGCGGGGACCAACAATGAGCAGTTCTTC.